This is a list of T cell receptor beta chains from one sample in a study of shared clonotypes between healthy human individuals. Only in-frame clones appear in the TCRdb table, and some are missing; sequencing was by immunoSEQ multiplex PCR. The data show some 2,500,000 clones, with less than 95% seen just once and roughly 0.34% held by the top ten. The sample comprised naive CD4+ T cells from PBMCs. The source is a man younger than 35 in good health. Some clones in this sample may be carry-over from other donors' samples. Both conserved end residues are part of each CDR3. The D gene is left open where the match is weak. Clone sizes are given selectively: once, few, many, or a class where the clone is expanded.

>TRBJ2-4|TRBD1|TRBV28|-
TGTGCCAGCAGTCCACAGGGGGCGGCCAAAAACATTCAGTACTTC
CASSPQGAAKNIQYF
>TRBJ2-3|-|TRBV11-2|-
TGTGCCAGCAGCTCATCTAGGGGCACAGATACGCAGTATTTT
CASSSSRGTDTQYF
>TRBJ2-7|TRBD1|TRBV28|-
TGTGCCAGCAGCCTGACGCCGGGACAGGGATTAGACGAGCAGTACTTC
CASSLTPGQGLDEQYF
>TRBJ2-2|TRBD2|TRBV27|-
TGTGCCAGCAGTCTCGGACTAGCGGGACGAGTTACCGGGGAGCTGTTTTTT
CASSLGLAGRVTGELFF
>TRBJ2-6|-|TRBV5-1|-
TGCGCCAGCAGCCCTACAGCGGACCAAACTGGGGCCAACGTCCTGACTTTC
CASSPTADQTGANVLTF
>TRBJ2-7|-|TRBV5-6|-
TGTGCCAGCAGCCCTCGTCTAGCTTACGAGCAGTACTTC
CASSPRLAYEQYF
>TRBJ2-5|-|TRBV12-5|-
TGTGCTAGTGGTTCTAGGGAGACCCAGTACTTC
CASGSRETQYF
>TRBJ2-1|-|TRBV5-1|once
TGCGCCAGTCCCCCTGACCGGGACCATGAGCAGTTCTTC
CASPPDRDHEQFF
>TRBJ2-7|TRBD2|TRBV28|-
TGTGCCAGCAGCCCGGGACTAGCGGGAGGGCCGGTCGAGCAGTACTTC
CASSPGLAGGPVEQYF
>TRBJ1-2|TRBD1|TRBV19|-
TGTGCCAGTAGCCCGACAGGGGAGAGGAATGGCTACACCTTC
CASSPTGERNGYTF
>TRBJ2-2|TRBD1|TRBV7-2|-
TGTGCCAGCAGCTTTACGGGGACAGGCGGGGAGCTGTTTTTT
CASSFTGTGGELFF
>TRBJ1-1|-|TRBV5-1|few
TGCGCCAGCAGCCTAACCAACAGGGTGGAGGGCTCTGAAGCTTTCTTT
CASSLTNRVEGSEAFF
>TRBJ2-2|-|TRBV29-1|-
TGCAGCGTTGATTCCGGGTCTAACACCGGGGAGCTGTTTTTT
CSVDSGSNTGELFF
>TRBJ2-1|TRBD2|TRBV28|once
TGTGCCAGCAGTCCGCCGGGACTAACTTACAATGAGCAGTTCTTC
CASSPPGLTYNEQFF
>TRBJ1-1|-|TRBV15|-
TGTGCCACCAGTAGCATCGGGGCGATGACTGAAGCTTTCTTT
CATSSIGAMTEAFF
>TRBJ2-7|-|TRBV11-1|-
TGTGCCAGCAGCTCTGGGACTCTTGGATCCGAGCAGTACTTC
CASSSGTLGSEQYF
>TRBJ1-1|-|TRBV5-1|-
TGCGCCAGCAGGGTGGGTGATCAATCGGCTTTCTTT
CASRVGDQSAFF
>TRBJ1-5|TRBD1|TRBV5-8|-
TGTGCCAGCAGCCTACAGGGGGCTGGCAATCAGCCCCAGCATTTT
CASSLQGAGNQPQHF
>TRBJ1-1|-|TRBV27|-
TGTGCCAGCAGCGCAACAGGGTTTTTAAAGGGGACTGAAGCTTTCTTT
CASSATGFLKGTEAFF
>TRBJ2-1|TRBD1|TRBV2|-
TGTGCCAGCAGTCCTCGTGGACAGGGGGTCCCCTACAATGAGCAGTTCTTC
CASSPRGQGVPYNEQFF
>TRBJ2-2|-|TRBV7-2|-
TGTGCCAGCAGCCCCATTAACACCGGGGAGCTGTTTTTT
CASSPINTGELFF
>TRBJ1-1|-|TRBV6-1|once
TGTGCCAGCAGTGGTCGGGGGAACACTGAAGCTTTCTTT
CASSGRGNTEAFF
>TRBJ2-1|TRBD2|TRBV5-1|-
TGCGCCAGCACCGAAGGAAGTAGCGGGAGGGAAGGCGAGCAGTTCTTC
CASTEGSSGREGEQFF
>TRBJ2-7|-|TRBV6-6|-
TGTGCCAGCAGTTACCAGACAGACTACGAGCAGTACTTC
CASSYQTDYEQYF
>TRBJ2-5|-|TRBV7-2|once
TGTGCCAGCAGCTTACAGGGCGGGACCCAGTACTTC
CASSLQGGTQYF
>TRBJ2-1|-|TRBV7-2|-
TGTGCCAGCAGCAGAGGGGGGCGGGATGAGCAGTTCTTC
CASSRGGRDEQFF
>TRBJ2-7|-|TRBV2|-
TGTGCCAGCAGAGGATGGGTCCTGCGGACAGCCACCTACGAGCAGTACTTC
CASRGWVLRTATYEQYF
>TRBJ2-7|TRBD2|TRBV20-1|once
TGCAGTGCTCAGCGGGACCGCGAGCAGTACTTC
CSAQRDREQYF
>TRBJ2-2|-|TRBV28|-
TGTGCCAGCAGTCTGGTAGCCGGGGAGCTGTTTTTT
CASSLVAGELFF
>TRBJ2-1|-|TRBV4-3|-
TGCGCCAGCAGCCAAGAAACGTTCCCCAGGGGCGCCAATGAGCAGTTCTTC
CASSQETFPRGANEQFF
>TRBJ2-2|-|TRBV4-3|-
TGCGCCAGCAGCCAAGTCGAGAGCGGCGGGCTGTTTTTT
CASSQVESGGLFF
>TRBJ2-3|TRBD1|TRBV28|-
TGTGCCAGCAGTCAAGGGGACAGGGTTGTGCCAGCGCAGTATTTT
CASSQGDRVVPAQYF
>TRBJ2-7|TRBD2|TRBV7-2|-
TGTGCCAGCAGCTCCCCGGGACTAGCGGGAGGGCCGGAGGAGCAGTACTTC
CASSSPGLAGGPEEQYF
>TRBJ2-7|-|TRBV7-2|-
TGTGCCAGCAGCTGGAGTACAGGGAATATTCACGAGCAGTACTTC
CASSWSTGNIHEQYF
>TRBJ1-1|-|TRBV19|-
TGTGCCAGTATAGATATGGGTGGCGCTGAAGCTTTCTTT
CASIDMGGAEAFF
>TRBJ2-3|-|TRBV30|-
TGTGCCTGGAGTGTACTCCGAGGTGGAGATACGCAGTATTTT
CAWSVLRGGDTQYF
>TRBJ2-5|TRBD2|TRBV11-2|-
TGTGCCAGCAGCTTAGATCGGGCAGCGGGGGACTTC
CASSLDRAAGDF
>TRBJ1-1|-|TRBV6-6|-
TGTGCCAGCAGTTACTTTGGAGGGGGGGATTCTGAAGCTTTCTTT
CASSYFGGGDSEAFF
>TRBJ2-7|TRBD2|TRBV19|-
TGTGCCAGTAGTATAGCTGCGGGAGGCATCCCTTCTACCTACGAGCAGTACTTC
CASSIAAGGIPSTYEQYF
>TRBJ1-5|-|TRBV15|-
TGTGCCACCAGCAGGGCGTCCCCGACTCCCCGGCGGCCCCAGCATTTT
CATSRASPTPRRPQHF
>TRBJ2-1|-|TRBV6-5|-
TGTGCCAGCAGTTACTCGGGGGTATCAGCGTACAATGAGCAGTTCTTC
CASSYSGVSAYNEQFF
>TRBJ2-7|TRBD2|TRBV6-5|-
TGTGCCAGCAGTTCCCCCCAGCGGGGGCAGTACTTC
CASSSPQRGQYF
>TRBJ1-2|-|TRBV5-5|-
TGTGCCAGCAGCTTGATGGGCAGGGAGAACTATGGCTACACCTTC
CASSLMGRENYGYTF
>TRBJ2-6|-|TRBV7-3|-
TGTGCCAGCAGCTTAAGCGGAACTGGGGCCAACGTCCTGACTTTC
CASSLSGTGANVLTF
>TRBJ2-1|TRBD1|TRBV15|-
TGTGCCACCAGCAGAGGACAGGGCTACAATGAGCAGTTCTTC
CATSRGQGYNEQFF
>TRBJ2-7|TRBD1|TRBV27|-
TGTGCCAGCAGTTTGGGACAGGGGAGCTACGAGCAGTACTTC
CASSLGQGSYEQYF
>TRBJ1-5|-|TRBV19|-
TGTGCCAGTAGCCCCGGTCCTTTAATCCCCCAGCATTTT
CASSPGPLIPQHF
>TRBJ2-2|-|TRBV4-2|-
TGTGCCAGCAGCCAAGGTGTCTGGGTGGTAGGCGGAGACACCGGGGAGCTGTTTTTT
CASSQGVWVVGGDTGELFF
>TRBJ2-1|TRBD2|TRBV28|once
TGTGCCAGCAGCTACCACCAACTAGCGGGAGTAGGCGATGAGCAGTTCTTC
CASSYHQLAGVGDEQFF
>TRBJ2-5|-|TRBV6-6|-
TGTGCCAGCTACCGAGGAGGGTTGGAGACCCAGTACTTC
CASYRGGLETQYF
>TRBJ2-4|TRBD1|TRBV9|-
TGTGCCAGCAAAAGACAGGGGTTAATAAACATTCAGTACTTC
CASKRQGLINIQYF
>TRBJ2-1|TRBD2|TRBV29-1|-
TGCAGCTGCCGCGTAGCGGGTTACAATGAGCAGTTCTTC
CSCRVAGYNEQFF
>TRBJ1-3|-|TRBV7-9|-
TGTGCCAGCAGCCGAAGCCAAGGCTCTGGAAACACCATATATTTT
CASSRSQGSGNTIYF
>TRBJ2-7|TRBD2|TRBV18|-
TGTGCCAGCTCACGAGGACTAGCGGAATCCTACGAGCAGTACTTC
CASSRGLAESYEQYF
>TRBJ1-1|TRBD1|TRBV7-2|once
TGTGCCAGCAGGGATAAACAGGGGGCCGGCGGCACTGAAGCTTTCTTT
CASRDKQGAGGTEAFF
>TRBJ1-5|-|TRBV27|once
TGTGCCAGCAGTTCGCCCCCTTCAAGCCAGCCCCAGCATTTT
CASSSPPSSQPQHF
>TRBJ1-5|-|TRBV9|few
TGTGCCAGCAGCGTAGCTGTACGAGGGCCCCAGCATTTT
CASSVAVRGPQHF
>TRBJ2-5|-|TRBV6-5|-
TGTGCCAGCTCGGGTGGAGTCGGGGAGACCCAGTACTTC
CASSGGVGETQYF
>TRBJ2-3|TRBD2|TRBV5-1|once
TGCGCCAGCAGCTTGGCCTCTAGCGGGAACTACGCAGATACGCAGTATTTT
CASSLASSGNYADTQYF